This entry is about one TCR beta chain. Its antigen is unidentified. Regarding donors, all were healthy bone marrow donors. This CDR3 spans 15 amino acids. Germline CDR1 and CDR2: MGHRA and YSYEKL. With V trimmed by 0 bases and J by 8 bases, 8 bases remained unmatched. The record originates from a study of cytomegalovirus exposure and HLA in healthy donors. Overall study results and limits: TCR beta V- and J-gene trimming, according to a later analysis, was linked to a missense DCLRE1C variant. Reportedly, fewer N-insertions than the approximately 690-donor mean appeared in an Asian-associated ancestry cluster in a later analysis.

In the PCR, 60 Vbeta and 13 Jbeta primers were used. Repertoires were generated with immunoSEQ multiplex PCR, while TCRdb's copy carries only in-frame clones and drops some. The sample has under 130,000 clones; 78% are singletons. This sequence joins TRBV4-1 and TRBJ2-5; TRBD1 aligns across 8 bases. The receptor was derived from a young man in good health and CMV-seronegative. Sequencing was carried out using PBMCs. The CDR3 is CASSQDGTGPSTQYF. The CDR3 coding sequence is TGCGCCAGCAGCCAAGATGGGACAGGCCCGTCAACCCAGTACTTC.